Presented here are 19 T cell receptor beta chains from one specimen sequenced in a study of blood T cell repertoires in COVID-19. Using immunoSEQ multiplex PCR, the repertoire was profiled, and TCRdb retains in-frame clones only, with some absent. The sample consists of some 270,000 clones, more than 75% of them appearing once. Sequencing input: peripheral blood. These receptors all stem from a man aged 35 to 55 with active or convalescent COVID-19.

This clone was recorded once. V is TRBV3-1 (or the pseudogene TRBV3-2) and J is TRBJ1-4, with 10 bases matching TRBD1. Germline CDR1 is LGHDT and CDR2 is YNNKEL (reference sequence). Trimming took 4 bases from V and 8 from J; bases not matched to a gene: 7. This CDR3 is 15 amino acids long. The CDR3 DNA follows: TGTGCCAGCAGCCTCGGGACAGGGGCCGGCGAAAAACTGTTTTTT. Its translation: CASSLGTGAGEKLFF.

This clone was counted a single time. The chain employs TRBV28 and TRBJ2-7; 7 positions agree with TRBD2. Trimming removed 5 bases from V and 2 bases from J; junction bases left unmatched: 3. The germline gives CDR1 MDHEN, CDR2 SYDVKM. The CDR3 covers 13 residues. In DNA, the CDR3 is TGTGCCAGCAGTATCCGGGGGGCCTACGAGCAGTACTTC. Encoded protein: CASSIRGAYEQYF.

The chain uses TRBV30 and TRBJ2-4; D is undetermined. The length of the CDR3 is 14 residues. CDR1 is GTSNPN and CDR2 is SVGIG in the germline V gene (reference sequence). V was cut by 2 bases and J by 0 bases, with 8 bases left in between. The chain's CDR3 is CAWSRHVAKNIQYF. The CDR3 DNA reads as TGTGCCTGGAGTAGACACGTAGCCAAAAACATTCAGTACTTC.

J is TRBJ1-6 and V is TRBV5-1, with TRBD1 as a possible D gene (5 bases). With 5 bases removed from V and 8 bases from J, the gap between germline ends came to 11 bases. The germline V gene encodes CDR1 SGHRS and CDR2 YFSETQ. This CDR3 is 13 amino acids long. This CDR3 is CASRDIGDSPLHF. CDR3 in DNA: TGCGCCAGCAGGGACATTGGGGATTCACCCCTCCACTTT.

In DNA form, the CDR3 reads TGCGCCAGCAGCTTGGCTGACAAAAGCACAGATACGCAGTATTTT. It codes for CASSLADKSTDTQYF. The V gene is TRBV5-1, the J gene TRBJ2-3; no reliable D call. Germline V gene lookup returns CDR1 SGHRS and CDR2 YFSETQ. Trimming cost V 0 bases and J 0 bases, with 8 bases left between them. CDR3 length equals 15 residues.

This sequence joins TRBV27 and TRBJ2-7; D possibly corresponds to TRBD1 (6 bases). The V and J ends lost 3 bases and 0 bases respectively, with 12 bases between them. From germline, CDR1 is MNHEY and CDR2 SMNVEV (reference sequence). CDR3 length: 15 residues. CDR3 DNA sequence: TGTGCCAGCAGTTTGGACCAGGGGCGCTCCTACGAGCAGTACTTC. This codes for CASSLDQGRSYEQYF.

The chain uses TRBV3-1 (or the pseudogene TRBV3-2) and TRBJ1-6; maybe TRBD1 (6 bases). Germline V gene sequence: CDR1 LGHDT, CDR2 YNNKEL (reference sequence). Trimming left V 2 bases short and J 10 bases short, with 12 bases between. There are 14 residues in the CDR3. Written as DNA, the CDR3 is TGTGCCAGCAGCCAAAGCCAGGGGAAGTCACCCCTCCACTTT. Translation gives CASSQSQGKSPLHF.

The chain carries TRBV10-3 and TRBJ2-1, with 9 bases aligning to TRBD2. Germline V gene sequence: CDR1 ENHRY, CDR2 SYGVKD. This CDR3 is built from 13 residues. V lost 11 bases, J lost 6 bases, and 8 bases stayed unmatched. The CDR3 nucleotides are TGTGCCTCGGGATGGCGGGGGGGCAATGAGCAGTTCTTC. This encodes CASGWRGGNEQFF.

V gene TRBV5-1 combines with J gene TRBJ2-7; D might be TRBD1 (6 bases). Per germline, CDR1 SGHRS and CDR2 YFSETQ. V lost 4 bases and J 4 bases, leaving 21 bases between the germline ends. This CDR3 contains 16 residues. The CDR3, as DNA: TGCGCCAGCAGCCCCCGAGGGGTGGGGGCCACGTACGAGCAGTACTTC. Translated, it gives CASSPRGVGATYEQYF.

V usage is TRBV27 and J usage is TRBJ1-2, with unresolved D. V lost 1 base, J lost 0 bases, and 6 bases lay in between. CDR3 length: 14 amino acids. The germline gives CDR1 MNHEY, CDR2 SMNVEV (reference sequence). As DNA, the CDR3 is TGTGCCAGCAGTTTATTGGGAGCTAACTATGGCTACACCTTC. Translated: CASSLLGANYGYTF.

V usage is TRBV6-6 and J usage is TRBJ1-1; TRBD1 matches 10 bases. Germline values: CDR1 MNHNY, CDR2 SVGAGI (reference sequence). The V and J ends lost 4 bases and 5 bases, in that order; junction bases with no gene match: 7. This CDR3 is built from 15 residues. The CDR3 loop is CASSSPDRGLTEAFF. The CDR3 region has the DNA TGTGCCAGCAGTTCACCCGACAGGGGGCTGACTGAAGCTTTCTTT.

The J gene is TRBJ2-7, the V gene TRBV5-4, with D uncertain. The length of the CDR3 is 12 residues. The ends were cut back, 4 bases at V and 0 bases at J, with 5 bases in the middle. The V gene's germline CDR1 is SGHNT and CDR2 YYREEE (reference sequence). The CDR3, as DNA: TGTGCCAGCAGCGCGAGCTCCTACGAGCAGTACTTC. It yields the protein CASSASSYEQYF.

The V gene is TRBV5-8, the J gene TRBJ2-7; tentatively, D is TRBD1 (5 bases). The CDR3 covers 13 residues. CDR1 is SGHTS and CDR2 is YDEGEE in the germline V gene. V was clipped by 6 bases and J by 6 bases, with 16 bases between them. The CDR3 protein is CASTPGRNSEQYF. For the CDR3, the DNA is TGTGCCAGCACCCCAGGGCGGAACTCCGAGCAGTACTTC.

This chain connects TRBV5-1 to TRBJ2-2, with 10 nucleotides matching TRBD1. CDR1 is SGHRS, CDR2 YFSETQ, per germline. This CDR3 region has 16 residues. Trimming removed 0 bases from V and 3 bases from J; junction bases left unmatched: 2. The CDR3 DNA follows: TGCGCCAGCAGCTTGGTCGGGACAGGGGACACCGGGGAGCTGTTTTTT. This gives the protein CASSLVGTGDTGELFF.

The chain joins TRBV3-1 (or the pseudogene TRBV3-2) to TRBJ1-1; possible D gene TRBD1, 6 bases. The CDR3 has 14 residues. Trimming took off 4 bases at V and 1 base at J, with 10 bases between the two ends. Germline CDR1 and CDR2: LGHDT and YNNKEL (reference sequence). In DNA, the CDR3 is TGTGCCAGCAGCCTACAGGGCCCGAACACTGAAGCTTTCTTT. Its translation is CASSLQGPNTEAFF.

The rearrangement links TRBV4-1 to TRBJ2-7; 8 bases are a match to TRBD1. CDR1 is MGHRA, CDR2 YSYEKL, per germline. The CDR3 is 17 amino acids. V was pared by 3 bases and J by 2 bases, with 12 bases of the junction left unmatched. The CDR3 loop is CASSHPRDGQGPYEQYF. In nucleotides, the CDR3 is TGCGCCAGCAGCCACCCCCGAGACGGACAGGGCCCCTACGAGCAGTACTTC.

This clone has only one observation. V is TRBV28 and J is TRBJ2-6; the D gene is possibly TRBD2 (7 bases). Germline CDR1 reads MDHEN; CDR2 reads SYDVKM. V was shortened by 6 bases and J by 4 bases, with 16 bases between the two germline ends. This CDR3 is 16 amino acids long. The CDR3, as DNA: TGTGCCAGCAGGCCCCTGGGGGGGGGCGGGGCCAACGTCCTGACTTTC. This sequence encodes CASRPLGGGGANVLTF.

The chain carries TRBV7-9 and TRBJ2-7; TRBD2 matches 7 bases. The length of the CDR3 is 15 residues. The ends lost 5 bases at V and 6 bases at J; junction bases unmatched: 13. Germline V lookup: CDR1 SEHNR, CDR2 FQNEAQ (reference sequence). CDR3 in amino acids: CASSPHVRGLGEQYF. CDR3 nucleotide sequence: TGTGCCAGCAGCCCCCACGTGCGGGGGTTAGGCGAGCAGTACTTC.

The chain uses TRBV6-5 and TRBJ2-5; a possible D gene is TRBD1 (5 bases). The CDR3 sequence is 14 residues long. Germline CDR1 is MNHEY and CDR2 is SVGAGI. V was pared by 2 bases and J by 5 bases, with 12 bases between. CDR3 sequence reads: CASSYVRAGETQYF. For the CDR3, the DNA is TGTGCCAGCAGTTACGTCCGGGCAGGGGAGACCCAGTACTTC.